Sequencing of this T cell receptor (beta chain) was carried out in a study of OX40 agonist ivuxolimab in advanced cancers. Broadly, across the study: The costimulatory receptor OX40 (CD134) was targeted by ivuxolimab, a fully human IgG2 agonistic monoclonal antibody. Intravenous ivuxolimab was administered to patients every 2 weeks at six dose levels: 0.01, 0.1, 0.3, 1.5, 3 and 10 mg/kg. Among the roughly 50 dose-escalation patients, about 20 had hepatocellular carcinoma, around 15 melanoma, 9 renal cell carcinoma and 9 head and neck cancer. In the dose-escalation cohort, roughly 80% of patients were male, and the mean age was approximately 60 years, with a range of about 23 to 85. Patients were allowed to have had prior anti-PD-1, anti-PD-L1 or anti-CTLA-4 therapy, and less than 45% of the dose-escalation patients had previously received checkpoint inhibitors. Partial responses occurred in three dose-escalation patients, of whom one had hepatocellular carcinoma and two had cutaneous melanoma. The point of sequencing TCRbeta in the periphery was to test whether ivuxolimab changed TCR sequence diversity and drove clonal T-cell expansion. The monotherapy dose-escalation portion (N of about 49 patients) of the phase I ivuxolimab trial is reported in the paper. What the work shows at the level of the full study, not this receptor alone: At doses of 0.1 to 3.0 mg/kg, clonal expansion of both CD4+ and CD8+ T cells in blood was seen between baseline and week 6. The antigen specificity of the peripheral T cells that underwent clonal expansion was not determined. In the 0.1-3.0 mg/kg groups, partial responders had among the lowest normalized peripheral clonal expansion, particularly in CD8+ T cells. Low levels of normalized T-cell clonal expansion were also seen in some nonresponding patients. On average, CD8+ T cells showed more expanded clones than CD4+ T cells after ivuxolimab.

Genomic DNA was isolated from the sorted cells so that the TCRbeta CDR3 region could be sequenced. The immunoSEQ Assay was used to sequence the TCRbeta CDR3 regions. TCRdb's version of the immuneACCESS table is confined to in-frame rearrangements and falls short of the full clone set. An unresolved V gene accounts for under half of the shortfall where checked; the remainder is of unknown origin. The sample yields tens of thousands of clones; 80% to 90% were counted once. The ten largest clones take up approximately 1.8% of the sample. The V end gives up 11 bases and the J end 1 base, leaving 4 bases in the junction not matched to a gene. CDR1 MGHRA and CDR2 YSYEKL were looked up in the germline V gene. The CDR3 covers 13 residues, taking in both the cysteine and the phenylalanine. Left in the record is the CDR3 DNA by itself, 39 bases read in frame from the first base. On this clone: The antigen it binds to is not known. No base qualities exist here, and no much larger clone lies one base off it.

Patients with a history of autoimmune disease or receiving systemic immunosuppression were excluded from the trial. Peripheral blood for TCR sequencing was drawn from every dose cohort at baseline, at cycle 4 day 1 and at cycle 7 day 1. The samples were drawn from a first-in-human, open-label, multicenter phase I dose-escalation trial of ivuxolimab. Adults with locally advanced or metastatic melanoma, renal cell carcinoma, hepatocellular carcinoma or head and neck squamous cell carcinoma were enrolled in the trial. Before TCR sequencing, CD4+ T cells and CD8+ T cells were sorted from peripheral blood as separate populations.

This TCR derives from an adult with an advanced solid tumor such as melanoma, head and neck, liver or kidney cancer. The input for sequencing was CD4+ or CD8+ T cells sorted from blood, taken in a trial of the OX40 agonist ivuxolimab. Recombination linked TRBV4-1 to TRBJ2-2; TRBD1 aligns with 7 central bases. The DNA is TGCGCCGCAGGGGACAGGAACACCGGGGAGCTGTTTTTT. This is translated as CAAGDRNTGELFF.